The clone carrying this T cell receptor beta chain was counted only a few times. Trimming at V came to 4 bases and at J to 2 bases, leaving 3 bases not matched to a gene. The CDR3 spans 13 residues. CDR1 SGHKS and CDR2 YYEKEE come from the germline V gene (reference sequence). The record originates from a study of blood T cell repertoires in COVID-19. This table comes from immunoSEQ multiplex PCR, and its TCRdb copy is limited to in-frame clones, with some not included. The table lists just over 150,000 clones, approximately 90% of them singletons. This chain connects TRBV5-5 to TRBJ2-7; 7 bases line up with TRBD2. The specimen sequenced was PBMCs or T cells enriched from blood (not recorded which). The TCR was taken from a woman aged 50 to 60 who had recovered from COVID-19. The CDR3 region has the DNA TGTGCCAGCAGCGGGGCGGGGGCCTACGAGCAGTACTTC. Its protein is CASSGAGAYEQYF.